The sequence of this T cell receptor beta chain was determined in a study of tumor-infiltrating lymphocytes in primary liver carcinoma. Constant-region priming of approximately 0.55 ug total RNA yielded TCR beta cDNA. Slightly modified ARM-PCR served as the procedure for the TCR beta libraries. These libraries came from three rounds of nested multiplex PCR. Use of TRBV1-TRBV30 forward primers with a C-beta reverse primer characterized the first two PCR rounds, which lasted around 9 cycles each. In TCRdb, the multiplex PCR reads were re-called with MiXCR into one record per CDR3 protein. The data show under 130,000 distinct CDR3 sequences, 80% to 85% seen once. Whole-study findings and limits: Detection in all five tumor regions applied to only about 8-25% of top clones.

Turning to this clonotype: The antigen is undetermined. At one of its ends the junction is not consistent with the germline gene, which may arise from a read error.

CDR3 length: 15 amino acids. Unsorted bulk tissue (roughly 19-31 mg) underwent RNA and DNA co-extraction. Treatment-naive at the time, the patients had chronic HBV infection. What was sequenced was liver tumor tissue from sampling region 3. Subset meaning: tumor region T3, left-lateral pole. The clonotype was recovered from a man aged 40-49 years with primary liver carcinoma and hepatitis B virus infection. The genes are TRBV12-3 or TRBV12-4 and TRBJ2-1; TRBD1 aligns across 9 bases. CDR3 amino acids: CVSSMGQGDANEQFF. CDR3 coding DNA: TGTGTCAGCAGTATGGGACAGGGAGATGCCAATGAGCAGTTCTTC.